This TCR beta chain was retrieved from a study of shared clonotypes between healthy human individuals. Findings and caveats of the study: How much donors shared clonotypes was expected to be affected by sequencing depth.

Trimming took 5 bases from V and 2 from J, leaving 19 bases between them. The CDR3 spans 17 residues. In germline, CDR1 is LNHDA, CDR2 SQIVND (reference sequence). Details on this clone: No antigen is known for it.

This table comes from immunoSEQ multiplex PCR, and its TCRdb copy is limited to in-frame clones, with some not included. The table has around 510,000 clones, 90% to 97% seen once; the top ten hold 0.055% to 0.075%. The V gene is TRBV19, the J gene TRBJ2-1; D is possibly TRBD2 (5 bases). Sequenced sample: naive CD4+ T cells sorted from blood. Subset here: CD45RA+ positively selected. This sequence was found in a woman aged 30 to 39 in good health. The CDR3 DNA sequence: TGTGCCAGTAGTGCCCCTTTAGCGAGGGTGGCCTACAATGAGCAGTTCTTC. Its protein product is CASSAPLARVAYNEQFF.